This entry lists 28 T cell receptor beta chains sequenced from one sample in a study of T-cell reconstitution after alpha-beta-depleted transplantation in children. A TCRbeta library incorporating unique molecular identifiers was prepared. TCRdb reanalysed the PCR reads using MiXCR and keeps one entry per CDR3 protein. Of about 240,000 distinct CDR3 sequences listed, about 26% are singletons. The source was PBMCs, collected before TCRalphabeta/CD19-depleted stem cell transplant. The receptors here all came from a girl aged 2 to 9 with Fanconi anemia, due to receive a stem cell transplant.

This clonotype turned up a few times. The rearrangement joins TRBV10-3 to TRBJ2-1, with TRBD2 matching 11 bases. The germline V gene has CDR1 ENHRY and CDR2 SYGVKD. CDR3 size: 14 residues. The J segment lost 5 bases and the V segment lost 8 bases, leaving 5 bases of the junction unmatched. CDR3 region: CAIGTSGADNEQFF. The CDR3 bases are TGTGCCATCGGGACTAGCGGAGCCGACAATGAGCAGTTCTTC.

This chain links TRBV5-1 with TRBJ2-6, with 10 bases matching TRBD1. Germline V gene data show CDR1 as SGHRS and CDR2 as YFSETQ. The CDR3 extends over 18 amino acids. Unmatched junction bases numbered 4, after V lost 1 base and J lost 0 bases. The CDR3 loop reads CASSLSRQGASGANVLTF. In DNA form, the CDR3 reads TGCGCCAGCAGCTTGTCGCGACAGGGGGCCTCTGGGGCCAACGTCCTGACTTTC.

This chain links TRBV5-1 with TRBJ2-3; 7 bases align to TRBD1. Germline CDR1 SGHRS, CDR2 YFSETQ. V was pared by 1 base and J by 4 bases, with 6 bases of the junction left unmatched. This CDR3 has 15 amino acids. CDR3 region: CASSLKQGMADTQYF. The CDR3 DNA reads as TGCGCCAGCAGCTTGAAACAGGGGATGGCAGATACGCAGTATTTT.

There are many counts of this clonotype. The chain carries TRBV20-1 and TRBJ2-5; D gene ambiguous. CDR1 is DFQATT and CDR2 is SNEGSKA in the germline V gene (reference sequence). Trimming removed 3 bases from V and 2 bases from J, with 13 bases in between. The CDR3 is 14 amino acids. As DNA, the CDR3 is TGCAGTGCTAGTATCGGCGCAGTGCAAGAGACCCAGTACTTC. Protein product: CSASIGAVQETQYF.

This clonotype was detected once. V is TRBV18 and J is TRBJ2-3, with D uncertain. This CDR3 is 14 amino acids long. Germline V gene lookup returns CDR1 KGHSH and CDR2 LQKENI. V lost 4 bases, J lost 5 bases, and 13 bases lay in between. The CDR3 DNA sequence: TGTGCCAGCTCACGGCCGCCCACCGGAGATACGCAGTATTTT. Translating gives CASSRPPTGDTQYF. The full variable domain, its missing parts supplied by reference TRBV18 and TRBJ2-3, is NAGVMQNPRHLVRRRGQEARLRCSPMKGHSHVYWYRQLPEEGLKFMVYLQKENIIDESGMPKERFSAEFPKEGPSILRIQQVVRGDSAAYFCASSRPPTGDTQYFGPGTRLTVL.

The chain recombines TRBV19 with TRBJ2-2; D ambiguous. CDR1 and CDR2 from the germline V gene are LNHDA and SQIVND (reference sequence). Trimming stripped 2 bases from V and 1 base from J, with 8 bases between. The CDR3 runs 15 residues. The CDR3 DNA reads as TGTGCCAGTAGTATACGACCTAGGAACACCGGGGAGCTGTTTTTT. It is translated as CASSIRPRNTGELFF. Full variable domain (remainder filled in from reference TRBV19 and TRBJ2-2): DGGITQSPKYLFRKEGQNVTLSCEQNLNHDAMYWYRQDPGQGLRLIYYSQIVNDFQKGDIAEGYSVSREKKESFPLTVTSAQKNPTAFYLCASSIRPRNTGELFFGEGSRLTVL.

This clonotype has just a few counts. The chain links TRBV18 to TRBJ2-1; D may be TRBD1 or TRBD2 (5 bases each). Germline-derived CDR1 and CDR2 are KGHSH and LQKENI. CDR3 length: 15 amino acids. V was cut by 3 bases and J by 7 bases, with 16 bases left in between. CDR3 loop: CASSPGSGTLNEQFF. The CDR3 DNA sequence: TGTGCCAGCTCACCGGGTTCCGGGACGCTTAATGAGCAGTTCTTC.

This clonotype was seen at least ten times. The rearrangement links TRBV20-1 to TRBJ1-1, with D tentatively TRBD1 (6 bases). V gave up 2 bases and J gave up 3 bases, with 16 bases separating them. Germline CDR1 and CDR2: DFQATT and SNEGSKA (reference sequence). This CDR3 is built from 15 residues. DNA for the CDR3: TGCAGTGCTAGATCCCGGGGGGGCGCGGACACTGAAGCTTTCTTT. The encoded protein is CSARSRGGADTEAFF.

This clonotype has a handful of counts. The V and J genes are TRBV20-1 and TRBJ2-1; D tentatively reads TRBD1 or TRBD2 (5 bases each). Germline V CDR1 and CDR2: DFQATT, SNEGSKA (reference sequence). Trimming left V 5 bases short and J 9 bases short, with 26 bases between. The CDR3 runs 16 residues. The CDR3 protein is CSAPFSPGTVGGEQFF. The CDR3 DNA is TGCAGTGCTCCCTTCTCGCCTGGGACGGTGGGTGGTGAGCAGTTCTTC.

This clonotype was seen at least ten times. The genes are TRBV12-3 or TRBV12-4 and TRBJ1-4; 7 bases agree with TRBD1. The CDR3 is 12 residues long. Germline trimming cut 5 bases from V and 10 bases from J; bases unmatched to any gene: 4. This chain's CDR3 is CASSTHRGKLFF. CDR3 bases: TGTGCCAGCAGTACGCACAGGGGAAAACTGTTTTTT.

The gene calls are TRBV20-1 and TRBJ2-3; 9 bases line up with TRBD2. The V gene's germline CDR1 is DFQATT and CDR2 SNEGSKA (reference sequence). The length of the CDR3 is 14 residues. With V trimmed by 3 bases and J by 1 base, 2 bases remained unmatched. Here the CDR3 reads CSASKREGTDTQYF. CDR3 sequence (DNA): TGCAGTGCTAGCAAGCGGGAGGGCACAGATACGCAGTATTTT.

This clonotype showed up many times. This rearrangement joins TRBV5-1 to TRBJ2-1; 12 nucleotides align to TRBD2. Germline lookup yields CDR1 SGHRS and CDR2 YFSETQ. This CDR3 contains 15 residues. After removal of 0 bases from V and 7 bases from J, the junction contained 2 bases not matched to a gene. The CDR3 sequence is CASSLGGTSGNEQFF. The CDR3 bases are TGCGCCAGCAGCTTGGGGGGGACTAGCGGGAATGAGCAGTTCTTC.

The genes are TRBV7-6 and TRBJ2-1; TRBD2 might be the D (6 bases). CDR3 length: 13 residues. The germline CDR1 and CDR2 sequences are SGHVS and FNYEAQ. Trimming shortened V by 1 base and J by 9 bases, and 10 bases separated the two germline ends. The DNA of the CDR3 is TGTGCCAGCAGCTTAGATCCGGAGGGTGAGCAGTTCTTC. Translation gives CASSLDPEGEQFF.

This clonotype occurred many times. The genes are TRBV9 and TRBJ2-7; no firm D call. Germline CDR1 SGDLS, CDR2 YYNGEE. Deletions cut 3 bases from V and 2 bases from J, with 12 bases between. This CDR3 has 14 residues. The CDR3 nucleotides are TGTGCCAGCAGCGAGGCCCTGGATACCTACGAGCAGTACTTC. It is translated as CASSEALDTYEQYF.

This chain connects TRBV7-2 to TRBJ2-7; the match to TRBD2 covers 9 bases. CDR3 length: 18 amino acids. J gave up 3 bases and V 1 base, and 13 bases lay outside the gene matches. Germline CDR1 SGHTA, CDR2 FQGNSA. The DNA for the CDR3 is TGTGCCAGCAGCTTAGGGCTAGCGGGGCTAACGGCGGTCTACGAGCAGTACTTC. The encoded protein is CASSLGLAGLTAVYEQYF.

The gene calls are TRBV20-1 and TRBJ2-5; D is uncertain. The CDR3 contains 9 residues. Germline V gives CDR1 DFQATT, CDR2 SNEGSKA (reference sequence). V was trimmed by 4 bases and J by 3 bases, leaving 0 bases between them. CDR3 protein: CSAKETQYF. The CDR3 coding sequence is TGCAGTGCTAAAGAGACCCAGTACTTC.

This clonotype was detected ten times or more. The chain joins TRBV29-1 to TRBJ2-7; a weak D match, TRBD1 (6 bases). The CDR3 loop spans 12 amino acids. Trimming pared 4 bases from V and 2 bases from J, leaving 9 bases between. Per germline, CDR1 SQVTM and CDR2 ANQGSEA. The chain's CDR3 is CSVGQVPYEQYF. CDR3 nucleotide sequence: TGCAGCGTTGGACAGGTTCCCTACGAGCAGTACTTC.

The chain recombines TRBV28 with TRBJ2-7; TRBD1 might be the D (6 bases). Germline assignment: CDR1 MDHEN and CDR2 SYDVKM. Trimming stripped 3 bases from V and 3 bases from J, with 18 bases between. The length of the CDR3 is 16 residues. The CDR3 coding sequence is TGTGCCAGCAGTTTCCGGACGTCAGGGGCAATCTACGAGCAGTACTTC. Translated, it gives CASSFRTSGAIYEQYF.

There are a few counts of this clonotype. V usage is TRBV6-5 and J usage is TRBJ2-7; 11 bases match TRBD2. Germline V gives CDR1 MNHEY, CDR2 SVGAGI. This CDR3 contains 19 residues. The V gene end was trimmed by 0 bases and the J gene end by 4 bases; junction bases not matched to a gene: 14. This chain's CDR3 is CASSYSRASGRMGTYEQYF. The CDR3 bases are TGTGCCAGCAGTTACTCAAGGGCTAGCGGGAGGATGGGTACGTACGAGCAGTACTTC.

This clonotype was recorded a few times. The chain carries TRBV6-1 and TRBJ2-5; D is possibly TRBD1 or TRBD2 (5 bases each). The CDR3 length is 16 residues. Germline assignment: CDR1 MNHNS and CDR2 SASEGT. Trimming left V 6 bases short and J 5 bases short, with 22 bases between. DNA of the CDR3: TGTGCCAGCAGAGTGGTCCGGGACGGCTCCGGGGAGACCCAGTACTTC. It is translated as CASRVVRDGSGETQYF.

This clonotype was seen only a few times. The chain is built from TRBV9 and TRBJ1-2, with TRBD1 matching over 7 bases. Germline lookup yields CDR1 SGDLS and CDR2 YYNGEE. Losses at the gene ends were 1 base for V and 6 bases for J; bases not matched to a gene: 12. The CDR3 sequence is 16 residues long. Written as DNA, the CDR3 is TGTGCCAGCAGCGTACCTTCGGACAGGCCGGGGGATGGCTACACCTTC. This translates into CASSVPSDRPGDGYTF. Drawing the rest from reference TRBV9 and TRBJ1-2, the complete variable domain is DSGVTQTPKHLITATGQRVTLRCSPRSGDLSVYWYQQSLDQGLQFLIQYYNGEERAKGNILERFSAQQFPDLHSELNLSSLELGDSALYFCASSVPSDRPGDGYTFGSGTRLTVV.

This clonotype was observed many times. This chain uses TRBV6-5 with TRBJ2-7; D unresolved. The CDR3 contains 15 residues. CDR1 and CDR2 from the germline V gene are MNHEY and SVGAGI. The V end was cut by 0 bases, the J end by 2 bases, with 11 bases between. The DNA for the CDR3 is TGTGCCAGCAGTTACTCCCTACCGGGTCCCTACGAGCAGTACTTC. It is translated as CASSYSLPGPYEQYF.

This clonotype was seen at least ten times. The chain couples TRBV6-6 to TRBJ2-1; D is unclear. V was shortened by 2 bases and J by 7 bases, with 9 bases between the two germline ends. Looked up from germline, CDR1 is MNHNY and CDR2 is SVGAGI (reference sequence). The CDR3 length is 13 residues. CDR3 region: CASSYGVSNEQFF. The CDR3 nucleotides are TGTGCCAGCAGTTACGGGGTTAGTAATGAGCAGTTCTTC.

The genes are TRBV23-1 and TRBJ2-3, with D possibly TRBD2 on 6 matching bases. Being an ORF, TRBV23-1 has a function that is uncertain. CDR3 length: 15 residues. Trimming cost V 2 bases and J 3 bases, with 12 bases left between them. The CDR3 here is CASSQGGRETDTQYF. The CDR3 bases are TGCGCCAGCAGTCAAGGAGGGAGAGAAACAGATACGCAGTATTTT.

The chain carries TRBV20-1 and TRBJ2-1; TRBD2 aligns across 9 bases. CDR3 length: 13 amino acids. The J segment lost 9 bases and the V segment lost 6 bases, leaving 9 bases of the junction unmatched. Looked up from germline, CDR1 is DFQATT and CDR2 is SNEGSKA (reference sequence). This CDR3 reads CSALSSGNGEQFF. In nucleotides, the CDR3 is TGCAGTGCGCTTTCTAGCGGGAATGGTGAGCAGTTCTTC.

This clonotype has just a few counts. The chain uses TRBV6-5 and TRBJ1-4; a weak D match, TRBD1 (5 bases). The germline V gene encodes CDR1 MNHEY and CDR2 SVGAGI. The CDR3 extends over 15 amino acids. The germline V and J ends were trimmed by 0 bases and 1 base, with 6 bases remaining between them. CDR3 protein: CASSYSGVTNEKLFF. The CDR3 region has the DNA TGTGCCAGCAGTTACTCAGGGGTAACTAATGAAAAACTGTTTTTT.

The chain links TRBV28 to TRBJ2-3; TRBD2 aligns across 10 bases. The CDR3 has 16 amino acids. V lost 6 bases to trimming and J lost 9 bases; unmatched junction nucleotides: 15. The germline V gene has CDR1 MDHEN and CDR2 SYDVKM. The CDR3: CASRYSPGLALSTQYF. CDR3 in DNA: TGTGCCAGCAGGTACAGTCCGGGACTAGCGCTATCCACGCAGTATTTT.

This clonotype was counted ten times or more. The CDR3 spells CSAGKPGLARETQYF. As DNA, the CDR3 is TGCAGTGCTGGTAAACCGGGACTAGCAAGAGAGACCCAGTACTTC. The V call is TRBV20-1, the J call TRBJ2-5, with 9 bases identical to TRBD2. The CDR3 has 15 amino acids. Germline CDR1 is DFQATT and CDR2 is SNEGSKA (reference sequence). The V gene end was trimmed by 5 bases and the J gene end by 4 bases; junction bases not matched to a gene: 11.